Included here is one T cell receptor beta chain sequence, with context. The data were taken from a study of blood T cell repertoires in COVID-19. The CDR3 spans 16 residues. Trimming pared 0 bases from V and 4 bases from J, leaving 12 bases between. Germline-derived CDR1 and CDR2 are KGHSH and LQKENI. Libraries were prepared by immunoSEQ multiplex PCR; TCRdb keeps only in-frame clonotypes and omits some of them. The sample lists under 50,000 clones; roughly four fifths were seen once. The rearrangement uses TRBV18 and TRBJ2-2; a weak D match, TRBD2 (5 bases). This receptor was identified in a man aged 35 to 55 with acute or convalescent COVID-19. Sequencing used peripheral blood. The CDR3 DNA follows: TGTGCCAGCTCACCACCTGGCAGAAGCGGCACCGGGGAGCTGTTTTTT. Encoded protein: CASSPPGRSGTGELFF.